This T cell receptor beta chain derives from a study of blood T cells in healthy people across ages. Combining a sample-barcoded 5' primer with a J-beta primer mix, a second PCR ran for about 7 to 11 cycles. MiXCR, run by TCRdb on the 5' RACE reads, gives a single entry per CDR3 protein. The repertoire holds 600,000 to 1,000,000 distinct CDR3 sequences, with 20% to 25% as singletons. This CDR3 contains 13 residues. Per germline, CDR1 SQVTM and CDR2 ANQGSEA. Those donating, healthy Caucasian individuals from Russia, were aged roughly 6 to 95. These data were also filed under a second study, of T cells of mothers and their children. That source reports: Mothers yielded over 9.5 million CDR3 reads, children some 2.9 million each.

The sequenced sample consisted of blood. J is TRBJ2-7 and V is TRBV29-1; TRBD1 is a possible D gene (5 bases). The end of the DNA is better explained by TRBJ2-1, so the J call may be wrong. The receptor's source is a boy younger than 18 in good health. CDR3 bases: TGCAGCGTTGAAGATCCAGGGTACAATGAGCAGTTCTTC. Amino acid sequence: CSVEDPGYNEQFF.